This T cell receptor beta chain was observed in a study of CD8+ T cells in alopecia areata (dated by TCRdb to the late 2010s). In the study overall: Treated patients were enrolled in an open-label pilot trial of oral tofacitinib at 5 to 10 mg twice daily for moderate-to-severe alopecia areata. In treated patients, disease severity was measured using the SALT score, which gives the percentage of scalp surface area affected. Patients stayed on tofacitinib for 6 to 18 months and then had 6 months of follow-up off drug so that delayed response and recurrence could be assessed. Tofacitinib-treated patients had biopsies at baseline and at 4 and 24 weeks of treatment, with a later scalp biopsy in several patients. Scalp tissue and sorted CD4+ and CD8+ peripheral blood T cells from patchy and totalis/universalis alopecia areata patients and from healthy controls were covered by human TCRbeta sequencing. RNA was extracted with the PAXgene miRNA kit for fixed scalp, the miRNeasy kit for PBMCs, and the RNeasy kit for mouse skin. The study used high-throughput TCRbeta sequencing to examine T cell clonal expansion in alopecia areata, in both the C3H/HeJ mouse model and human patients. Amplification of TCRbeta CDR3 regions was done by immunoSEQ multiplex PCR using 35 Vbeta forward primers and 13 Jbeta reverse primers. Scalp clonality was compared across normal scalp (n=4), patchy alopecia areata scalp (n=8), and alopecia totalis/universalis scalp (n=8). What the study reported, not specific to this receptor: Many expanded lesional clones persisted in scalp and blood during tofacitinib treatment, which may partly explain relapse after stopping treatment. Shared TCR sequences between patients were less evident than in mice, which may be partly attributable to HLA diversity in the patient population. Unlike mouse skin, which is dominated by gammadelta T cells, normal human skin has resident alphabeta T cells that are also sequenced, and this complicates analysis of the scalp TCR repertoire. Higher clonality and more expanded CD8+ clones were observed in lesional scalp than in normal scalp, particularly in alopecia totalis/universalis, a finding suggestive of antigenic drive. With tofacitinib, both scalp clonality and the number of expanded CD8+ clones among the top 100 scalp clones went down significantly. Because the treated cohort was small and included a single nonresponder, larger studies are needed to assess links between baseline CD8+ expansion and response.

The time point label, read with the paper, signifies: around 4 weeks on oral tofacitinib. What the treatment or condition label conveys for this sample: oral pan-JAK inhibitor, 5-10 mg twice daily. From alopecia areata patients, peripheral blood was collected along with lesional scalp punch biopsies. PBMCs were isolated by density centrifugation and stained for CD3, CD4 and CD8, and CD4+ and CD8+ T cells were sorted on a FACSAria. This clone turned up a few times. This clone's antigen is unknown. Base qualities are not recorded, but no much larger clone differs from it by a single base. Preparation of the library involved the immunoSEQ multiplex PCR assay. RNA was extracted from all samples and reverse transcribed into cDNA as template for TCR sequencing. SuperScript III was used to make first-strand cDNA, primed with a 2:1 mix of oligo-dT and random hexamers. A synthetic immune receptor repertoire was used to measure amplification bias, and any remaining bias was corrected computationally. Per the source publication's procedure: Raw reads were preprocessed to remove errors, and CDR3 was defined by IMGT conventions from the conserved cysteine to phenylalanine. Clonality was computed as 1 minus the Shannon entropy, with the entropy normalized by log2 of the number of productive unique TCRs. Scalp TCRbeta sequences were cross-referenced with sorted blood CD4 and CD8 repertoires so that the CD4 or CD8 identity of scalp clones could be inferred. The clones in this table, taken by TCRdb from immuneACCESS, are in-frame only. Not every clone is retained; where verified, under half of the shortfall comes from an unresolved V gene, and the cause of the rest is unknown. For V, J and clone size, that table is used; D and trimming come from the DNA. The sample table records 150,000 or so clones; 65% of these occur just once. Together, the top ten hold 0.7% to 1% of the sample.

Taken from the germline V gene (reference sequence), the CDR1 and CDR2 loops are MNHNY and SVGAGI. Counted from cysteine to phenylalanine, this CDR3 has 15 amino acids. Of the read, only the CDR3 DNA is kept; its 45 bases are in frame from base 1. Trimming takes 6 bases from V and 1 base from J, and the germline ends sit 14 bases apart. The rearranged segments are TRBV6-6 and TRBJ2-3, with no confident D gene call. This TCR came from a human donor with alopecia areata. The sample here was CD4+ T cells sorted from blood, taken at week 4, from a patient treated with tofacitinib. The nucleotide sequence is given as TGTGCCAGCAGCCCCCGCAGGTCCGGCACAGATACGCAGTATTTT. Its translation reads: CASSPRRSGTDTQYF.